Listed here are 27 T cell receptor beta chains from one sample, sequenced in a study of OX40 agonist ivuxolimab in advanced cancers. The assay was immunoSEQ multiplex PCR, and TCRdb's table has in-frame clones only and misses some. The table records about 54,000 clones, 84% of them present only once. Sample: CD4+ or CD8+ T cells sorted from blood, taken in a trial of the OX40 agonist ivuxolimab. Every receptor here comes from an adult with an advanced solid tumor such as melanoma, head and neck, liver or kidney cancer.

The chain combines TRBV6-6 with TRBJ2-7; unclear D gene. Germline assignment: CDR1 MNHNY and CDR2 SVGAGI (reference sequence). V was trimmed by 4 bases and J by 6 bases, leaving 13 bases between them. The length of the CDR3 is 13 residues. The CDR3 here is CASSFGRSGEQYF. The CDR3 DNA reads as TGTGCCAGCAGTTTTGGACGGAGTGGCGAGCAGTACTTC.

This chain uses TRBV27 with TRBJ1-5; D is unclear. CDR3 size: 13 residues. V was shortened by 1 base and J by 7 bases, with 8 bases between the two germline ends. Germline lookup yields CDR1 MNHEY and CDR2 SMNVEV (reference sequence). The CDR3 DNA sequence: TGTGCCAGCAGTTTATACTTCGGCCAGCCCCAGCATTTT. It yields the protein CASSLYFGQPQHF.

Only a few counts were recorded for this clone. This rearrangement joins TRBV21-1 to TRBJ1-5; TRBD1 reflects the table's D call only, with no check against the DNA. TRBV21-1 is classified as a pseudogene. This CDR3 is 14 amino acids long. This chain's CDR3 is CASSPNQGNQPQHF. The CDR3 DNA reads TGTGCCAGCAGCCCTAACCAGGGAAATCAGCCCCAGCATTTT.

This clone was picked up one time. V and J are TRBV4-3 and TRBJ2-1, with 7 bases that match TRBD2. The CDR3 has 15 residues. Germline CDR1 and CDR2: LGHNA and YSLEER. Losses at the gene ends were 0 bases for V and 5 bases for J; bases not matched to a gene: 4. CDR3 sequence (DNA): TGCGCCAGCAGCCAAGAACGGGAGGCCAACAATGAGCAGTTCTTC. Amino acid sequence: CASSQEREANNEQFF.

This sequence joins TRBV14 and TRBJ2-1; the D is unclear. The germline V gene has CDR1 SGHDN and CDR2 FVKESK. V gave up 4 bases and J gave up 10 bases, with 17 bases separating them. The CDR3 consists of 14 residues. CDR3 loop: CASSPLTGIEEQFF. The CDR3 nucleotides read TGTGCCAGCAGCCCCCTAACCGGCATTGAAGAGCAGTTCTTC.

In DNA form, the CDR3 reads TGTGCCACCAGCAGAGACCCTCCAGGGGGTAGAGAGACCCAGTACTTC. Amino acid sequence: CATSRDPPGGRETQYF. The V gene is TRBV15, the J gene TRBJ2-5, with 7 bases aligning to TRBD1. CDR1 is LNHNV, CDR2 YYDKDF, per germline (reference sequence). V lost 0 bases to trimming and J lost 4 bases; unmatched junction nucleotides: 8. The CDR3 totals 16 residues.

The chain uses TRBV4-3 and TRBJ2-3; weak D call: TRBD2 (6 bases). Trimming removed 0 bases from V and 4 bases from J, with 14 bases in between. The CDR3 has 16 residues. Germline V CDR1 and CDR2: LGHNA, YSLEER. The CDR3 here is CASSQEGGTSADTQYF. The DNA for the CDR3 is TGCGCCAGCAGCCAAGAAGGCGGGACGTCGGCAGATACGCAGTATTTT.

This clone turned up a few times. The chain links TRBV10-3 to TRBJ1-5; D ambiguous. Germline V lookup: CDR1 ENHRY, CDR2 SYGVKD. The CDR3 extends over 12 amino acids. V lost 6 bases, J lost 1 base, and 4 bases lay in between. The DNA of the CDR3 is TGTGCCATCAGCGACAGCAATCAGCCCCAGCATTTT. Protein product: CAISDSNQPQHF.

The DNA for the CDR3 is TGTGCCAGCAGTGAAGAAGGAACAGGGGGGGGATCTAGTGAAGCTTTCTTT. It specifies CASSEEGTGGGSSEAFF. The chain has TRBV2 and TRBJ1-1; TRBD1 matches 8 bases. V shed 1 base, J shed 7 bases, and the junction held 14 bases outside the gene matches. Germline-derived CDR1 and CDR2 are SNHLY and FYNNEI. The CDR3 consists of 17 residues.

V is TRBV5-1 and J is TRBJ1-3; 9 bases are a match to TRBD1. CDR1 is SGHRS, CDR2 YFSETQ, per germline. Unmatched junction bases numbered 6, after V lost 4 bases and J lost 4 bases. The CDR3 consists of 15 residues. The CDR3 region has the DNA TGCGCCAGCAGCGTACAGGGGGCGCAGGGAAACACCATATATTTT. Its protein is CASSVQGAQGNTIYF.

This chain joins TRBV19 and TRBJ1-1; TRBD1 is a possible D gene (6 bases). V lost 5 bases, J lost 1 base, and 11 bases lay in between. This CDR3 has 14 amino acids. Germline CDR1 is LNHDA and CDR2 is SQIVND (reference sequence). CDR3 protein: CASSSTGQNTEAFF. Written as DNA, the CDR3 is TGTGCCAGTAGTTCGACAGGCCAGAACACTGAAGCTTTCTTT. Variable domain in full (rest from reference TRBV19 and TRBJ1-1): DGGITQSPKYLFRKEGQNVTLSCEQNLNHDAMYWYRQDPGQGLRLIYYSQIVNDFQKGDIAEGYSVSREKKESFPLTVTSAQKNPTAFYLCASSSTGQNTEAFFGQGTRLTVV.

This clone was seen only a few times. This CDR3 is CASSPQGNTEAFF. The CDR3 DNA sequence: TGTGCCAGCTCACCACAGGGGAACACTGAAGCTTTCTTT. V and J are TRBV18 and TRBJ1-1; D call uncertain. The germline V and J ends were trimmed by 1 base and 1 base, with 4 bases remaining between them. CDR1 is KGHSH and CDR2 is LQKENI in the germline V gene. The CDR3 sequence is 13 residues long.

The chain recombines TRBV4-2 with TRBJ1-1; D is undetermined. Trimming left V 1 base short and J 0 bases short, with 6 bases between. Germline CDR1 reads LGHNA; CDR2 reads YNFKEQ. There are 14 residues in the CDR3. The CDR3 spells CASSQGQLNTEAFF. CDR3 DNA: TGTGCCAGCAGCCAAGGACAACTGAACACTGAAGCTTTCTTT.

The gene calls are TRBV5-1 and TRBJ1-4, with 8 bases matching TRBD1. CDR1 is SGHRS, CDR2 YFSETQ, per germline. After removal of 0 bases from V and 0 bases from J, the junction contained 7 bases not matched to a gene. The CDR3 is made up of 18 amino acids. CDR3: CASSLADRGSSTNEKLFF. As DNA, the CDR3 is TGCGCCAGCAGCTTGGCCGACAGGGGTTCTTCAACTAATGAAAAACTGTTTTTT.

This clone has a single count. This chain joins TRBV19 and TRBJ2-1, with TRBD2 matching over 7 bases. Germline lookup yields CDR1 LNHDA and CDR2 SQIVND (reference sequence). The J segment lost 9 bases and the V segment lost 3 bases, leaving 8 bases of the junction unmatched. This CDR3 has 14 residues. The CDR3 is CASSMVWGEGEQFF. The DNA for the CDR3 is TGTGCCAGTAGTATGGTTTGGGGGGAGGGTGAGCAGTTCTTC.

The chain uses TRBV25-1 and TRBJ1-4; a weak D match, TRBD1 (6 bases). V dropped 8 bases and J dropped 8 bases, with 18 bases sitting between them. CDR1 MGHDK and CDR2 SYGVNS come from the germline V gene. CDR3 length: 14 residues. The CDR3 DNA reads as TGTGCCAGCCGGGGACATCCGGGACAAGAAAAACTGTTTTTT. It codes for CASRGHPGQEKLFF.

The rearrangement links TRBV19 to TRBJ1-4, with D unresolved. The CDR3 covers 15 residues. Trimming shortened V by 6 bases and J by 7 bases, and 18 bases separated the two germline ends. From germline, CDR1 is LNHDA and CDR2 SQIVND (reference sequence). CDR3 region: CASSASGHGPEKLFF. The CDR3 DNA sequence: TGTGCCAGTAGCGCCTCGGGCCACGGGCCTGAAAAACTGTTTTTT.

The chain links TRBV10-1 to TRBJ1-1, with D hard to call. With 2 bases removed from V and 0 bases from J, the gap between germline ends came to 7 bases. Germline V CDR1 and CDR2: WNHNN, SYGVQD (reference sequence). This CDR3 is built from 14 residues. The DNA for the CDR3 is TGCGCCAGCAGTGAGGCAGGAGTGAACACTGAAGCTTTCTTT. It yields the protein CASSEAGVNTEAFF.

The rearrangement joins TRBV7-9 to TRBJ2-2, with 8 positions matching TRBD1. J lost 4 bases, V lost 5 bases, and 12 bases had no gene match. CDR1 and CDR2 from the germline V gene are SEHNR and FQNEAQ (reference sequence). The CDR3 is 17 residues long. In DNA form, the CDR3 reads TGTGCCAGCAGCCGTCGGACAGGGAATATTGGCACCGGGGAGCTGTTTTTT. Translation: CASSRRTGNIGTGELFF.

V gene TRBV5-1 combines with J gene TRBJ2-3; no clear D gene. This CDR3 spans 13 amino acids. Trimming removed 0 bases from V and 1 base from J, with 3 bases in between. Germline lookup yields CDR1 SGHRS and CDR2 YFSETQ. The CDR3 coding sequence is TGCGCCAGCAGCTTGGCCGGCACAGATACGCAGTATTTT. Its protein is CASSLAGTDTQYF.

The gene calls are TRBV4-1 and TRBJ2-3, with D perhaps given as TRBD1 or TRBD2 (5 bases each). Deletions cut 2 bases from V and 0 bases from J, with 18 bases between. The germline V gene encodes CDR1 MGHRA and CDR2 YSYEKL. The CDR3 length is 18 residues. CDR3 sequence reads: CASSQLPGAATSTDTQYF. The DNA of the CDR3 is TGCGCCAGCAGCCAACTCCCCGGGGCCGCTACTAGCACAGATACGCAGTATTTT.

The rearrangement uses TRBV29-1 and TRBJ2-2; D perhaps matches TRBD2 (6 bases). Germline CDR1 is SQVTM and CDR2 is ANQGSEA. The CDR3 is 14 amino acids. Trimming removed 3 bases at V and 6 bases at J, with 14 bases between. CDR3 amino acids: CSVEDGRRAGELFF. Written as DNA, the CDR3 is TGCAGCGTTGAGGACGGGAGAAGAGCCGGGGAGCTGTTTTTT.

This clone occurred once. CDR3 nucleotides: TGTGCCAGCAGGAGGACAGGGGTGAATCACAATGAGCAGTTCTTC. This gives the protein CASRRTGVNHNEQFF. The chain joins TRBV28 to TRBJ2-1; 9 nucleotides match TRBD1. J gave up 5 bases and V 6 bases, and 8 bases lay outside the gene matches. Per germline, CDR1 MDHEN and CDR2 SYDVKM. CDR3 length equals 15 residues.

The V gene is TRBV6-5, the J gene TRBJ1-2; 7 bases map to TRBD1. Germline trimming cut 6 bases from V and 3 bases from J; bases unmatched to any gene: 4. The germline V gene encodes CDR1 MNHEY and CDR2 SVGAGI. This CDR3 is 13 amino acids long. The DNA for the CDR3 is TGTGCCAGCAGAGACACAGGGGACTATGGCTACACCTTC. Its protein product is CASRDTGDYGYTF.

This chain connects TRBV19 to TRBJ1-4, with a tentative D call TRBD1 (6 bases). From germline, CDR1 is LNHDA and CDR2 SQIVND (reference sequence). CDR3 length: 16 residues. V was clipped by 7 bases and J by 0 bases, with 15 bases between them. CDR3 amino acids: CASMVVGGSTNEKLFF. CDR3 DNA sequence: TGTGCCAGTATGGTCGTCGGGGGCTCAACTAATGAAAAACTGTTTTTT.

This chain links TRBV28 with TRBJ2-7, with TRBD2 identical over 9 bases. CDR1 MDHEN and CDR2 SYDVKM come from the germline V gene. Germline trimming cut 5 bases from V and 7 bases from J; bases unmatched to any gene: 6. The CDR3 contains 13 residues. The CDR3, as DNA: TGTGCCAGCAGTCTAGCGGGGTCCGTAGAGCAGTACTTC. The encoded protein is CASSLAGSVEQYF.

The sample holds one count of this clone. This chain joins TRBV6-1 and TRBJ2-5; no reliable D call. The V end was cut by 7 bases, the J end by 4 bases, with 7 bases between. Germline values: CDR1 MNHNS, CDR2 SASEGT. The CDR3 contains 11 residues. DNA for the CDR3: TGTGCCAGCACCGGGCGAGAGACCCAGTACTTC. Its translation is CASTGRETQYF.